One and the same sample provided the 25 T cell receptor beta chains below, sequenced in a study of T cell responses to AZD1222 COVID-19 vaccine. Data came from immunoSEQ multiplex PCR; TCRdb stores just in-frame clones and leaves some out. The table has more than 95,000 clones, 88% seen once. The sample was peripheral blood, taken on day 0 of AZD1222 vaccination. These receptors originate from an adult in good health.

The CDR3 sequence: CSVGLYNEQFF. CDR3 nucleotide sequence: TGCAGCGTTGGACTTTACAATGAGCAGTTCTTC. The chain carries TRBV29-1 and TRBJ2-1; D not resolved. The length of the CDR3 is 11 residues. Germline V gene data show CDR1 as SQVTM and CDR2 as ANQGSEA. V was clipped by 4 bases and J by 4 bases, with 5 bases between them.

This chain uses TRBV18 with TRBJ1-2, with D possibly matching TRBD1 (6 bases). Looked up from germline, CDR1 is KGHSH and CDR2 is LQKENI. CDR3 length equals 14 residues. The V gene lost 1 base and the J gene lost 6 bases, with 12 bases spanning the gap. The CDR3 here is CASSPLGGVDGYTF. For the CDR3, the DNA is TGTGCCAGCTCACCACTGGGGGGCGTGGATGGCTACACCTTC.

The gene calls are TRBV18 and TRBJ1-1, with unresolved D. Looked up from germline, CDR1 is KGHSH and CDR2 is LQKENI. The CDR3 is 15 amino acids. The germline V and J ends were trimmed by 2 bases and 2 bases, with 12 bases remaining between them. The CDR3 loop is CASSPRQVRNTEAFF. In DNA, the CDR3 is TGTGCCAGCTCACCAAGGCAGGTTCGTAACACTGAAGCTTTCTTT.

This chain uses TRBV10-3 with TRBJ1-3, with D unresolved. The CDR3 sequence is 16 residues long. Per the germline V gene, CDR1 is ENHRY and CDR2 is SYGVKD. The V and J ends lost 6 bases and 1 base respectively, with 16 bases between them. The CDR3: CAISHGHFSSGNTIYF. The CDR3 DNA sequence: TGTGCCATCAGCCACGGGCATTTTTCTTCTGGAAACACCATATATTTT.

The gene calls are TRBV11-3 and TRBJ2-3; tentatively, D is TRBD2 (5 bases). The CDR3 length is 18 residues. Germline CDR1 reads SGHNT; CDR2 reads YENEEA. V was cut by 4 bases and J by 2 bases, with 22 bases left in between. As DNA, the CDR3 is TGTGCCAGCAGCTCTCAACTGCCGGGAAAACTAGACACAGATACGCAGTATTTT. It encodes CASSSQLPGKLDTDTQYF. Looking up the rest from reference TRBV11-3 and TRBJ2-3 gives the full variable domain: EAGVVQSPRYKIIEKKQPVAFWCNPISGHNTLYWYLQNLGQGPELLIRYENEEAVDDSQLPKDRFSAERLKGVDSTLKIQPAELGDSAVYLCASSSQLPGKLDTDTQYFGPGTRLTVL.

The gene calls are TRBV28 and TRBJ1-2; 9 bases match TRBD1. The V gene's germline CDR1 is MDHEN and CDR2 SYDVKM. J was trimmed by 8 bases and V by 6 bases; bases with no gene match: 10. This CDR3 is built from 14 residues. CDR3 DNA: TGTGCCAGCAGATCCGGACAGGGGTCGGAGGGCTACACCTTC. Translated: CASRSGQGSEGYTF.

The chain joins TRBV7-9 to TRBJ1-1, with D maybe TRBD1 (5 bases). Per the germline V gene, CDR1 is SEHNR and CDR2 is FQNEAQ (reference sequence). V lost 5 bases, J lost 5 bases, and 12 bases lay in between. This CDR3 has 13 residues. The CDR3 DNA is TGTGCCAGCAGCCGAGCGGGGGAGACTGAAGCTTTCTTT. Protein: CASSRAGETEAFF.

V gene TRBV9 combines with J gene TRBJ2-7, with 7 bases fitting TRBD1. CDR3 length: 16 residues. With V trimmed by 3 bases and J by 5 bases, 14 bases remained unmatched. Germline CDR1 is SGDLS and CDR2 is YYNGEE. This chain's CDR3 is CASSAPGQSNLDEQYF. The CDR3 region has the DNA TGTGCCAGCAGCGCACCGGGACAGTCTAATCTGGACGAGCAGTACTTC.

This chain joins TRBV28 and TRBJ2-7, with a tentative D call TRBD1 (6 bases). The CDR3 totals 14 residues. Germline-derived CDR1 and CDR2 are MDHEN and SYDVKM. V was clipped by 3 bases and J by 3 bases, with 12 bases between them. CDR3 nucleotide sequence: TGTGCCAGCAGTTTGACAGGTACTTTCTACGAGCAGTACTTC. It yields the protein CASSLTGTFYEQYF.

The rearrangement joins TRBV6-6 to TRBJ1-2; 7 nucleotides align to TRBD1. CDR1 MNHNY and CDR2 SVGAGI come from the germline V gene (reference sequence). The CDR3 covers 18 residues. J was trimmed by 5 bases and V by 5 bases; bases with no gene match: 20. This CDR3 reads CASSPPRQGEKNRYGYTF. CDR3 DNA sequence: TGTGCCAGCAGTCCCCCTCGGCAGGGGGAAAAGAATCGTTATGGCTACACCTTC.

V and J are TRBV18 and TRBJ1-2; D is perhaps TRBD1 (5 bases). The length of the CDR3 is 12 residues. The germline V and J ends were trimmed by 4 bases and 3 bases, with 6 bases remaining between them. CDR1 and CDR2 (germline): KGHSH, LQKENI. CDR3 nucleotide sequence: TGTGCCAGCTCACGGGGGGACTATGGCTACACCTTC. Amino acids: CASSRGDYGYTF.

The V call is TRBV6-6, the J call TRBJ1-6; 9 bases are shared with TRBD1. With V trimmed by 5 bases and J by 8 bases, 13 bases remained unmatched. The CDR3 totals 17 residues. Germline V lookup: CDR1 MNHNY, CDR2 SVGAGI (reference sequence). CDR3 bases: TGTGCCAGCAGTCACAAGCGCACAGGGGGCGCATATTCACCCCTCCACTTT. Translating it yields CASSHKRTGGAYSPLHF.

The chain recombines TRBV6-5 with TRBJ1-5; D might be TRBD1 (6 bases). This CDR3 spans 15 amino acids. V was pared by 7 bases and J by 5 bases, with 18 bases between. The V gene's germline CDR1 is MNHEY and CDR2 SVGAGI. This CDR3 reads CASTWGQGGDQPQHF. The CDR3 DNA follows: TGTGCCAGCACCTGGGGGCAGGGAGGGGATCAGCCCCAGCATTTT.

The rearrangement uses TRBV4-2 and TRBJ1-4; no clear D. The CDR3 length is 15 residues. Germline CDR1 and CDR2: LGHNA and YNFKEQ. V lost 0 bases to trimming and J lost 6 bases, with 11 bases between them. For the CDR3, the DNA is TGTGCCAGCAGCCAAGATACCCTTGGGGATGAAAAACTGTTTTTT. Residues: CASSQDTLGDEKLFF.

The J gene is TRBJ1-5, the V gene TRBV21-1; TRBD1, the table's D call, lacks a check against the DNA. TRBV21-1 counts as a pseudogene. The CDR3 is made up of 17 amino acids. The CDR3 is CASSKVGTGESNQPQHF. CDR3 DNA: TGTGCCAGCAGCAAAGTAGGAACAGGGGAAAGCAATCAGCCCCAGCATTTT.

This chain links TRBV6-5 with TRBJ1-1; D not certain. Germline V gene sequence: CDR1 MNHEY, CDR2 SVGAGI. This CDR3 has 12 residues. Trimming took off 2 bases at V and 3 bases at J, with 4 bases between the two ends. Here the CDR3 reads CASSYSDTEAFF. DNA for the CDR3: TGTGCCAGCAGTTACAGTGACACTGAAGCTTTCTTT.

V and J are TRBV30 and TRBJ1-2; maybe TRBD1 (5 bases). Germline CDR1 and CDR2: GTSNPN and SVGIG (reference sequence). CDR3 size: 13 residues. The V end was cut by 6 bases, the J end by 1 base, with 12 bases between. DNA of the CDR3: TGTGCCTGTGGGACTTTACGTAACTATGGCTACACCTTC. Translation gives CACGTLRNYGYTF.

The chain employs TRBV3-1 (or the pseudogene TRBV3-2) and TRBJ2-1; 11 bases map to TRBD2. The CDR3 extends over 20 amino acids. Germline lookup yields CDR1 LGHDT and CDR2 YNNKEL (reference sequence). V gave up 7 bases and J gave up 7 bases; unmatched junction bases: 24. For the CDR3, the DNA is TGTGCCAGCACCGAGAAAGGTCCCAGGGCCTGGACTAGCGGGTTTAATGAGCAGTTCTTC. It is translated as CASTEKGPRAWTSGFNEQFF.

A single count supports this clone. This chain uses TRBV6-5 with TRBJ1-3; TRBD1 agrees at 8 bases. CDR1 and CDR2 (germline): MNHEY, SVGAGI. This CDR3 has 14 residues. The ends lost 6 bases at V and 8 bases at J; junction bases unmatched: 9. The CDR3 spells CASRDRARSDTIYF. DNA of the CDR3: TGTGCCAGCAGGGACAGGGCGAGGAGCGACACCATATATTTT.

The chain employs TRBV3-1 (or the pseudogene TRBV3-2) and TRBJ1-2, with D maybe TRBD1 (6 bases). Germline V gene data show CDR1 as LGHDT and CDR2 as YNNKEL (reference sequence). This CDR3 has 11 amino acids. V gave up 3 bases and J gave up 12 bases, with 11 bases separating them. The CDR3 spells CASSQGGPNTF. DNA of the CDR3: TGTGCCAGCAGCCAGGGGGGCCCTAACACCTTC.

This chain connects TRBV7-8 to TRBJ2-2; TRBD2 agrees at 11 bases. Germline assignment: CDR1 SGHVS and CDR2 FQNEAQ. The length of the CDR3 is 16 residues. J lost 7 bases, V lost 7 bases, and 11 bases had no gene match. This chain's CDR3 is CASTLRSSGRFGELFF. The CDR3 coding sequence is TGTGCCAGCACCCTTAGGTCTAGCGGGAGGTTCGGGGAGCTGTTTTTT.

The chain couples TRBV6-5 to TRBJ1-5; 9 bases fit TRBD1. The V and J ends lost 7 bases and 6 bases, in that order; junction bases with no gene match: 4. Germline V gene lookup returns CDR1 MNHEY and CDR2 SVGAGI. This CDR3 contains 13 residues. The CDR3 region is CASKGQGTQPQHF. CDR3 DNA sequence: TGTGCCAGCAAAGGACAGGGGACTCAGCCCCAGCATTTT.

The table lists this clone with a few counts. The chain uses TRBV30 and TRBJ2-1, with 9 positions matching TRBD2. The CDR3 totals 15 residues. J lost 4 bases, V lost 0 bases, and 4 bases had no gene match. Germline-derived CDR1 and CDR2 are GTSNPN and SVGIG (reference sequence). CDR3 in amino acids: CAWSVTSGFYNEQFF. As DNA, the CDR3 is TGTGCCTGGAGTGTAACTAGCGGGTTTTACAATGAGCAGTTCTTC.

This clone was observed a handful of times. The gene calls are TRBV4-2 and TRBJ2-3, with D possibly matching TRBD2 (6 bases). From germline, CDR1 is LGHNA and CDR2 YNFKEQ. Deletions cut 3 bases from V and 3 bases from J, with 13 bases between. This CDR3 comprises 15 residues. This chain's CDR3 is CASSQLASVTDTQYF. CDR3 DNA: TGTGCCAGCAGCCAGCTAGCGTCGGTGACAGATACGCAGTATTTT.

The V call is TRBV14, the J call TRBJ1-6; 7 positions agree with TRBD1. Per germline, CDR1 SGHDN and CDR2 FVKESK. V shed 4 bases and J 7 bases; nucleotides not matched to a gene: 7. The CDR3 consists of 15 residues. The CDR3 DNA reads TGTGCCAGCAGCCTGAGACCGGGACAGAATTCACCCCTCCACTTT. Protein: CASSLRPGQNSPLHF.